Listed below are T cell receptor beta chains from one sample, sequenced in a study of blood T cells in healthy people across ages. TCRdb used MiXCR to reprocess the 5' RACE reads, holding one entry per CDR3 protein. The sample lists hundreds of thousands of distinct CDR3 sequences; about 53% were seen once. Sequenced material: blood. These receptors were taken from a man between 60 and 70 years old in good health. Each CDR3 is given with its conserved first and last residue. A D gene is named only where the DNA matches it firmly. Rows may omit the clone size; those that give it use once, few, many or a size class.

>NA|TRBV5-4|TRBJ2-7|once
TGTGCCAGCAGCTTGGAGGTCGGAGCCTACGAGCAGTACTTC
CASSLEVGAYEQYF
>TRBD2|TRBV9|TRBJ2-3|once
TGTGCCAGCAGCCCCCCCGGGGGGGTCGGCACAGATACGCAGTATTTT
CASSPPGGVGTDTQYF
>NA|TRBV6-5|TRBJ2-3|NA
TGTGCCAGCCGAAGGGCGAGCACAGATACGCAGTATTTT
CASRRASTDTQYF
>NA|TRBV15|TRBJ2-5|NA
TGTGCCACCAGTCTTGGGACGGATCAAGAGACCCAGTACTTC
CATSLGTDQETQYF
>TRBD2|TRBV7-2|TRBJ2-5|few
TGTGCCAGCAGCTTAGCGGTTGCTAGCGGGGGAGAGACCCAGTACTTC
CASSLAVASGGETQYF
>NA|TRBV10-3|TRBJ2-3|once
TGTGCCACAGCCCCCGGGGCCGCGGTAGATACGCAGTATTTT
CATAPGAAVDTQYF
>TRBD2|TRBV13|TRBJ2-1|NA
TGTGCCAGCAGCCGGCGGTCTAGCGGGCCCTACAATGAGCAGTTCTTC
CASSRRSSGPYNEQFF
>NA|TRBV20-1|TRBJ2-7|few
TGCAGTGCTAGAGGCCGGGAGTGGAACTACGAGCAGTACTTC
CSARGREWNYEQYF
>TRBD2|TRBV7-2|TRBJ2-3|NA
TGTGCCAGCAGCCTGAGCGGGGGGGCTGGCACAGATACGCAGTATTTT
CASSLSGGAGTDTQYF
>TRBD2|TRBV20-1|TRBJ2-5|NA
TGCAGTGCCCCAGCGGGGGTCCTCCAAGAGACCCAGTACTTC
CSAPAGVLQETQYF
>NA|TRBV2|TRBJ1-5|NA
TGTGCCAGCAGTGAGAGGACAGACTTTCAGCCCCAGCATTTT
CASSERTDFQPQHF
>NA|TRBV3-1|TRBJ2-5|NA
TGTGCCAGCAGCCAAGATACCGAGACCCAGTACTTC
CASSQDTETQYF
>NA|TRBV2|TRBJ2-3|NA
TGTGCCAGCAATAAACGAGCACAGACAGATACGCAGTATTTT
CASNKRAQTDTQYF
>NA|TRBV4-1|TRBJ2-1|few
TGCGCCAGCAGCACCCTGGTCTCCGGGTACAATGAGCAGTTCTTC
CASSTLVSGYNEQFF
>NA|TRBV6-1|TRBJ1-5|NA
TGTGCCAGCAGGGCCCGAAATCAGCCCCAGCATTTT
CASRARNQPQHF
>TRBD1|TRBV18|TRBJ1-4|NA
TGTGCCAGCTCAGCAACAGGGGAGATGGGGGAAAAACTGTTTTTT
CASSATGEMGEKLFF
>TRBD2|TRBV2|TRBJ2-5|NA
TGTGCCAGCACCCAGCGGGGGGCGGGGGTCGATGAGCAGTACTTC
CASTQRGAGVDEQYF
>NA|TRBV5-6|TRBJ2-5|NA
TGTGCCAGCAGCTGGGCCAAAGCCGGGGCGCAAGAGACCCAGTACTTC
CASSWAKAGAQETQYF
>TRBD1|TRBV19|TRBJ2-1|NA
TGTGCCAGTAGTATGGGACAGTCCTACAATGAGCAGTTCTTC
CASSMGQSYNEQFF
>TRBD1|TRBV25-1|TRBJ1-6|NA
TGTGCCAGCAGCGACCGACAGGGAGTTAATTCACCCCTCCACTTT
CASSDRQGVNSPLHF
>NA|TRBV5-1|TRBJ2-1|NA
TGCGCCAGCAACTACAATGAGCAGTTCTTC
CASNYNEQFF
>NA|TRBV20-1|TRBJ2-7|NA
TGCAGTGCTAGAGTGGGGAATGGCTACGAGCAGTACTTC
CSARVGNGYEQYF
>TRBD1|TRBV4-1|TRBJ1-1|NA
TGCGCCAGCAGCCAACCTCCAGGACAGGGGGCGGACACTGAAGCTTTCTTT
CASSQPPGQGADTEAFF
>TRBD2|TRBV27|TRBJ2-3|NA
TGTGCCAGCAGTTTATTTAGCGGGGGAACAGATACGCAGTATTTT
CASSLFSGGTDTQYF
>NA|TRBV3-1|TRBJ1-2|once
TGTGCCAGCAGCCGACAGAGCGGAGGCTACACCTTC
CASSRQSGGYTF
>TRBD1|TRBV5-1|TRBJ2-5|NA
TGCGCCAGCACCGTCAGGGGGCTCCGCGAGACCCAGTACTTC
CASTVRGLRETQYF
>TRBD1|TRBV5-1|TRBJ1-1|NA
TGCGCCAGCAGACAGGGACAGGGCGGAACTGAAGCTTTCTTT
CASRQGQGGTEAFF
>NA|TRBV20-1|TRBJ2-2|NA
TGCAGTGCAAAAGCGGAAGCGAACACCGGGGAGCTGTTTTTT
CSAKAEANTGELFF
>TRBD1|TRBV5-1|TRBJ2-5|NA
TGCGCCAGCAGCGCTGACAGGGAGAGGCAGTACTTC
CASSADRERQYF
>NA|TRBV3-1|TRBJ2-2|NA
TGTGCCAGCAGCAGGACAGATGGCGGGGAGCTGTTTTTT
CASSRTDGGELFF
>NA|TRBV5-4|TRBJ2-3|many
TGTGCCAGCAGCTTGTGGGCTCGCACAGATACGCAGTATTTT
CASSLWARTDTQYF
>TRBD2|TRBV6-1|TRBJ2-5|NA
TGTGCCAGCAGCCTCCGGGGGGGTCAGACCCAGTACTTC
CASSLRGGQTQYF
>NA|TRBV4-1|TRBJ2-6|many
TGCGCCAGCAGCGGACCCCGGGTAGGCTCTGGGGCCAACGTCCTGACTTTC
CASSGPRVGSGANVLTF
>NA|TRBV29-1|TRBJ1-2|NA
TGCAGCGTTTCCCAAGGGACCTCCGATGGCTACACCTTC
CSVSQGTSDGYTF
>NA|TRBV7-2|TRBJ1-1|NA
TGTGCCGGCAGCGTAGGAAGAGGCTACACTGAAGCTTTCTTT
CAGSVGRGYTEAFF
>NA|TRBV7-2|TRBJ1-1|many
TGTGCCAGCAGCCTGTCTGGTGGTACTGAAGCTTTCTTT
CASSLSGGTEAFF
>TRBD2|TRBV7-2|TRBJ2-3|NA
TGTGCCAGCAGCTTAGGCGGGGGTGATGATACGCAGTATTTT
CASSLGGGDDTQYF
>NA|TRBV7-9|TRBJ1-1|few
TGTGCCAGCAGCTGGGTCCAGGAGACTGAAGCTTTCTTT
CASSWVQETEAFF
>NA|TRBV5-6|TRBJ2-1|NA
TGTGCCAGCGGTGGATGGGGGGAGAGCTCCTACAATGAGCAGTTCTTC
CASGGWGESSYNEQFF
>NA|TRBV20-1|TRBJ1-5|NA
TGCAGTGTTTCTAGTCCCTTGGGCAATCAGCCCCAGCATTTT
CSVSSPLGNQPQHF
>TRBD1|TRBV24-1|TRBJ1-2|NA
TGTGCCACCAGTGGTCCTTCAGGGGGCGACTATGGCTACACCTTC
CATSGPSGGDYGYTF